In its sample, the clone carrying this T cell receptor beta chain was seen once. Its antigen is still unknown. The sample has other DNA sequences that encode this CDR3 too. Here immunoSEQ multiplex PCR was the method, and the copy in TCRdb shows in-frame clones only, minus some. The data show over a million clones, with approximately 80% seen just once and around 0.47% held by the top ten. The data stem from a study of shared clonotypes between healthy human individuals. Study-wide findings and caveats: Larger estimated richness was generally recorded for naive subsets relative to memory subsets.

Germline V lookup: CDR1 SGHVS, CDR2 FQNEAQ. V lost 1 base to trimming and J lost 1 base, with 7 bases between them. The CDR3 covers 14 residues. The V and J genes are TRBV7-8 and TRBJ1-1; unclear D gene. This receptor was obtained from a man between 18 and 35 years old in good health. Some clones in this sample may be carry-over from other donors' samples. Sequenced: memory CD4+ T cells from PBMCs. Subset: CD45RA-negative fraction. In DNA, the CDR3 is TGTGCCAGCAGCTTAGGCGGCCGGAACACTGAAGCTTTCTTT. Protein: CASSLGGRNTEAFF.